This T cell receptor beta chain was found in a study of cytomegalovirus exposure and HLA in healthy donors. Study-level information: Earlier work reported around 110 million unique TCR beta sequences from 150 million to 200 million T cells. The study, taken as a whole, reports: TCR beta V- and J-gene trimming was later associated with a missense DCLRE1C variant. Sequences of the TCR beta chain were said to predict the HLA-A and HLA-B alleles of most subjects accurately.

The germline V gene has CDR1 MNHNS and CDR2 SASEGT. This CDR3 region has 14 residues. V lost 6 bases and J lost 9; bases outside the gene matches: 2. Concerning this clone: The antigen is not known.

PCR amplification relied on 60 Vbeta primers (plus 13 Jbeta primers). The table came from immunoSEQ multiplex PCR; TCRdb's copy has only in-frame clones and leaves some out. Among over 150,000 clones listed, about 69% were seen once. Sequencing was carried out using PBMCs. V usage is TRBV6-1 and J usage is TRBJ2-1; 16 bases fit TRBD2. The receptor was isolated from a male donor in good health and CMV-seronegative. The CDR3 protein is CASRGLAGGGEQFF. CDR3 sequence (DNA): TGTGCCAGCAGGGGACTAGCGGGAGGGGGTGAGCAGTTCTTC.